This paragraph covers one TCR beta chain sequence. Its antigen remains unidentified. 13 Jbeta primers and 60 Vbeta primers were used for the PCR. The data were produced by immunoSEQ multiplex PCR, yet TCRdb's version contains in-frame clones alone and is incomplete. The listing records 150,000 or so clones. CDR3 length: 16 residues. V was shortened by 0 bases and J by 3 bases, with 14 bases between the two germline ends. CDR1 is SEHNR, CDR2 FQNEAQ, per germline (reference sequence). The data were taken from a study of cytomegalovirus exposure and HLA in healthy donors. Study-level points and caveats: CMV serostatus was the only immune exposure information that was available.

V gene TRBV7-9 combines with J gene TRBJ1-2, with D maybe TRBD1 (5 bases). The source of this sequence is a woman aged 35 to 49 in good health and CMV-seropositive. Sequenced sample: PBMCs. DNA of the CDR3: TGTGCCAGCAGCTTAGCGGGGGGTAGTGGCGACTATGGCTACACCTTC. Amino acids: CASSLAGGSGDYGYTF.